Listed below are T cell receptor beta chains from one sample, sequenced in a study of blood T cell repertoires in COVID-19. Some clones are missing from TCRdb's copy, which holds only in-frame ones; the method was immunoSEQ multiplex PCR. The data show 400,000 or so clones, 70% to 90% seen once. Sequencing was carried out using PBMCs or T cells enriched from blood (not recorded which). These receptors were taken from a middle-aged man in a cohort exposed to, infected with or recovered from COVID-19 (not recorded which). The CDR3 runs from the conserved cysteine through the conserved F or W. A D gene is named only where the DNA matches it firmly. Some rows have no size entry. The others give once, few or many, or a class for an expanded clone.

j_gene: TRBJ2-7; abundance: .; v_gene: TRBV6-1; d_gene: TRBD2; CDR3nt: TGTGCCAGCAGTGAAAGGACTAGCGGGAGCTACGAGCAGTACTTC; CDR3aa: CASSERTSGSYEQYF
j_gene: TRBJ2-2; abundance: .; v_gene: TRBV19; d_gene: .; CDR3nt: TGTGCCAGTAGTGGCGGGGGCGTCGGGGCCGGGGAGCTGTTTTTT; CDR3aa: CASSGGGVGAGELFF
j_gene: TRBJ1-1; abundance: .; v_gene: TRBV10-3; d_gene: TRBD1; CDR3nt: TGTGCCATCAGTGAAGGAAGGACAGGGCTGAACACTGAAGCTTTCTTT; CDR3aa: CAISEGRTGLNTEAFF
j_gene: TRBJ2-3; abundance: .; v_gene: TRBV9; d_gene: .; CDR3nt: TGTGCCAGCAGCGCCAGTACCACAGATACGCAGTATTTT; CDR3aa: CASSASTTDTQYF
j_gene: TRBJ1-2; abundance: .; v_gene: TRBV5-5; d_gene: .; CDR3nt: TGTGCCAGCAGCTTTTTCCGGGGTAACTATGGCTACACCTTC; CDR3aa: CASSFFRGNYGYTF
j_gene: TRBJ1-2; abundance: .; v_gene: TRBV4-1; d_gene: TRBD1; CDR3nt: TGCGCCAGCAGCCATCGCAGGGGGCGGGCTAACTATGGCTACACCTTC; CDR3aa: CASSHRRGRANYGYTF
j_gene: TRBJ2-5; abundance: .; v_gene: TRBV10-2; d_gene: .; CDR3nt: TGCGCCAGCAGTGATAGACAGGTCGGCGAGACCCAGTACTTC; CDR3aa: CASSDRQVGETQYF
j_gene: TRBJ2-7; abundance: .; v_gene: TRBV7-2; d_gene: TRBD2; CDR3nt: TGTGCCAGCAGCCCAGGAGCGGGAGCCTACGAGCAGTACTTC; CDR3aa: CASSPGAGAYEQYF
j_gene: TRBJ1-2; abundance: .; v_gene: TRBV28; d_gene: TRBD1; CDR3nt: TGTGCCAGCAGTTCGTCGGGACAGGGCGGCTATGGCTACACCTTC; CDR3aa: CASSSSGQGGYGYTF
j_gene: TRBJ2-1; abundance: .; v_gene: TRBV11-2; d_gene: .; CDR3nt: TGTGCCAGCAGCACCAGGGTAGGAGGAGGGAATGAGCAGTTCTTC; CDR3aa: CASSTRVGGGNEQFF
j_gene: TRBJ1-2; abundance: .; v_gene: TRBV19; d_gene: .; CDR3nt: TGTGCCAGTAGTAATTTCAGGACAGATGGCTACACCTTC; CDR3aa: CASSNFRTDGYTF
j_gene: TRBJ2-2; abundance: .; v_gene: TRBV11-2; d_gene: .; CDR3nt: TGTGCCAGCAGCCCACAATACACAGGGAACACCGGGGAGCTGTTTTTT; CDR3aa: CASSPQYTGNTGELFF
j_gene: TRBJ1-2; abundance: .; v_gene: TRBV9; d_gene: .; CDR3nt: TGTGCCAGCAGCTCCGGACACTCTAACTATGGCTACACCTTC; CDR3aa: CASSSGHSNYGYTF
j_gene: TRBJ2-2; abundance: .; v_gene: TRBV2; d_gene: TRBD1; CDR3nt: TGTGCCAGCAGCCGGGACAGGAGTAACACCGGGGAGCTGTTTTTT; CDR3aa: CASSRDRSNTGELFF
j_gene: TRBJ2-1; abundance: .; v_gene: TRBV19; d_gene: .; CDR3nt: TGTGCCAGTAGCGGGCGAGCGGGTCGGCTATACAATGAGCAGTTCTTC; CDR3aa: CASSGRAGRLYNEQFF
j_gene: TRBJ2-3; abundance: .; v_gene: TRBV27; d_gene: TRBD2; CDR3nt: TGTGCCAGCAGTTCCATGGGAGGGTTCGGAAATACGCAGTATTTT; CDR3aa: CASSSMGGFGNTQYF
j_gene: TRBJ1-1; abundance: .; v_gene: TRBV6-5; d_gene: TRBD1; CDR3nt: TGTGCCAGTATCCAGTGGACAGGCGGAAACACTGAAGCTTTCTTT; CDR3aa: CASIQWTGGNTEAFF
j_gene: TRBJ1-1; abundance: .; v_gene: TRBV7-9; d_gene: .; CDR3nt: TGTGCCAGCAGCTCCTATGGGGGGACCCACACTGAAGCTTTCTTT; CDR3aa: CASSSYGGTHTEAFF
j_gene: TRBJ2-2; abundance: .; v_gene: TRBV20-1; d_gene: .; CDR3nt: TGCAGTGCTAGTCAGGAACACGCGAACACCGGGGAGCTGTTTTTT; CDR3aa: CSASQEHANTGELFF
j_gene: TRBJ2-3; abundance: .; v_gene: TRBV11-1; d_gene: TRBD2; CDR3nt: TGTGCCAGCAGCTTCTTCGCGGGAGGGCCAGATACGCAGTATTTT; CDR3aa: CASSFFAGGPDTQYF
j_gene: TRBJ1-2; abundance: .; v_gene: TRBV24-1; d_gene: TRBD1; CDR3nt: TGTGCCACCAGTGATGCCGGGACAGGGCATGGCTACACCTTC; CDR3aa: CATSDAGTGHGYTF
j_gene: TRBJ1-1; abundance: .; v_gene: TRBV2; d_gene: TRBD1; CDR3nt: TGTGCCAGCAGTAGGACAGGGGGCGCAGTAGCTTTCTTT; CDR3aa: CASSRTGGAVAFF
j_gene: TRBJ2-7; abundance: .; v_gene: TRBV7-2; d_gene: .; CDR3nt: TGTGCCAGCAGCTTAGGAGGCCTAGGTTCTTACGAGCAGTACTTC; CDR3aa: CASSLGGLGSYEQYF
j_gene: TRBJ2-1; abundance: .; v_gene: TRBV11-2; d_gene: .; CDR3nt: TGTGCCAGCAGCCCCGACAGACTCAGTGAGCAGTTCTTC; CDR3aa: CASSPDRLSEQFF
j_gene: TRBJ2-1; abundance: many; v_gene: TRBV6-4; d_gene: TRBD2; CDR3nt: TGTGCCAGCAGTGACTCTAGCGGGAGGGGCGATGAGCAGTTCTTC; CDR3aa: CASSDSSGRGDEQFF
j_gene: TRBJ2-6; abundance: .; v_gene: TRBV27; d_gene: .; CDR3nt: TGTGCCAGCAGCCGGGGGACAGAATTCATCTCTGGGGCCAACGTCCTGACTTTC; CDR3aa: CASSRGTEFISGANVLTF
j_gene: TRBJ1-2; abundance: .; v_gene: TRBV7-6; d_gene: TRBD1; CDR3nt: TGTGCCAGCAGCCCACCTGGGACAGTCTATGGCTACACCTTC; CDR3aa: CASSPPGTVYGYTF
j_gene: TRBJ2-1; abundance: once; v_gene: TRBV28; d_gene: .; CDR3nt: TGTGCCAGCAGTCAACTGACTAGTTTAGGCAATGAGCAGTTCTTC; CDR3aa: CASSQLTSLGNEQFF
j_gene: TRBJ1-3; abundance: .; v_gene: TRBV7-2; d_gene: .; CDR3nt: TGTGCCAGCAGCCTAACGCGGGGCTGGGGAAACACCATATATTTT; CDR3aa: CASSLTRGWGNTIYF
j_gene: TRBJ2-7; abundance: .; v_gene: TRBV18; d_gene: TRBD1; CDR3nt: TGTGCCAGCTCACCAATTGGGACAGGGTTCGGCGTCTACGAGCAGTACTTC; CDR3aa: CASSPIGTGFGVYEQYF
j_gene: TRBJ2-7; abundance: .; v_gene: TRBV11-2; d_gene: .; CDR3nt: TGTGCCAGCAGCTCAAGACAGTCTTTCTCCTACGAGCAGTACTTC; CDR3aa: CASSSRQSFSYEQYF
j_gene: TRBJ2-3; abundance: few; v_gene: TRBV28; d_gene: TRBD2; CDR3nt: TGTGCCAGCAGAGGACTAGCGGGAGGGACTAGCACAGATACGCAGTATTTT; CDR3aa: CASRGLAGGTSTDTQYF